The rows below give T cell receptor beta chains drawn from one sample of a study of T cell repertoires in cytomegalovirus infection. One entry per CDR3 protein results from TCRdb running MiXCR on the reads. Here the sample spans hundreds of thousands of distinct CDR3 sequences, 20% to 25% being singletons. Sequenced: CD8+ T cells from PBMCs. The source of these receptors is a human donor in good health (CMV status not recorded). Some clones in this sample may be carry-over from other donors' samples. Each CDR3 is given without its conserved first and last residue. Fields, in order: J gene, V gene, CDR3 protein.

J: TRBJ1-4
V: TRBV2
CDR3: ASSDVTYWGGTTDEKLF

J: TRBJ2-5
V: TRBV7-2
CDR3: ASSSIWGRETQY

J: TRBJ2-7
V: TRBV7-6
CDR3: ASSEAAGGDEQY

J: TRBJ1-6
V: TRBV28
CDR3: ASAQVPDLNSPLH

J: TRBJ2-7
V: TRBV4-1
CDR3: ASSQDRRSLYEQY

J: TRBJ2-7
V: TRBV7-8
CDR3: ASSFGPPYEQY

J: TRBJ2-3
V: TRBV6-6
CDR3: ASSPTSGSTDTQY

J: TRBJ1-1
V: TRBV29-1
CDR3: SVLPVGFGTEAF

J: TRBJ2-1
V: TRBV11-3
CDR3: ASSTRWTSGGNNEQF

J: TRBJ1-1
V: TRBV6-2/TRBV6-3
CDR3: ASSYQGLVEAF

J: TRBJ2-7
V: TRBV27
CDR3: ASSPSAGQQNYEQY

J: TRBJ1-1
V: TRBV10-3
CDR3: AIHPGVGYTEAF

J: TRBJ2-2
V: TRBV19
CDR3: ASSIQGGELF

J: TRBJ1-1
V: TRBV3-1
CDR3: ASSQSRDLNTEAF

J: TRBJ2-3
V: TRBV4-3
CDR3: ASSLGLAGGPRTDTQY

J: TRBJ1-2
V: TRBV10-3
CDR3: AISPRGTATNYGYT

J: TRBJ1-2
V: TRBV10-1
CDR3: ASSDGTRRGYT

J: TRBJ1-1
V: TRBV5-1
CDR3: ASSFYRGGAMDEAF

J: TRBJ1-5
V: TRBV6-5
CDR3: ASSLLVGEPQH

J: TRBJ2-3
V: TRBV9
CDR3: ASGHTQY

J: TRBJ1-2
V: TRBV7-8
CDR3: ASNLQGRDYGYT

J: TRBJ2-3
V: TRBV6-1
CDR3: ASSPTSDTDTQY

J: TRBJ2-2
V: TRBV6-6
CDR3: ASSYYEGTGELF

J: TRBJ2-1
V: TRBV29-1
CDR3: SVEDRGVGYNEQF

J: TRBJ1-4
V: TRBV7-6
CDR3: ASSRADRLYEKLF

J: TRBJ1-2
V: TRBV27
CDR3: ASSLSQEGLNYGYT

J: TRBJ1-2
V: TRBV28
CDR3: ASSSWDSYNYGYT

J: TRBJ1-2
V: TRBV4-2
CDR3: ASSQGDRGLRGYT

J: TRBJ2-1
V: TRBV29-1
CDR3: SVEKGREENEQF

J: TRBJ1-1
V: TRBV6-2/TRBV6-3
CDR3: ASSWDSEAF

J: TRBJ1-1
V: TRBV20-1
CDR3: SAPALEAF

J: TRBJ2-1
V: TRBV2
CDR3: ASSERETGLKSEF

J: TRBJ2-1
V: TRBV15
CDR3: ATSRAPVPEQF

J: TRBJ2-1
V: TRBV6-1
CDR3: ASRGGLKSYNEQF

J: TRBJ1-2
V: TRBV6-5
CDR3: ASSYSIGEVSYGYT

J: TRBJ2-5
V: TRBV6-5
CDR3: ASSYGWGSEETQY

J: TRBJ1-2
V: TRBV20-1
CDR3: SARDGETKTREANYGYT

J: TRBJ1-6
V: TRBV28
CDR3: ASSLFHDRVSPLH

J: TRBJ1-6
V: TRBV5-1
CDR3: ASSLALNPNSPLH

J: TRBJ2-3
V: TRBV14
CDR3: ASSQEEFPSTDTQY

J: TRBJ1-2
V: TRBV12-3/TRBV12-4
CDR3: ASSLMASGYT

J: TRBJ1-2
V: TRBV7-9
CDR3: ASPGGDNYGYT

J: TRBJ1-5
V: TRBV7-2
CDR3: ASGLYSNQPQH

J: TRBJ2-3
V: TRBV27
CDR3: ASSFGQVTDTQY

J: TRBJ1-5
V: TRBV18
CDR3: ASSPLAMGQGNQPQH

J: TRBJ2-5
V: TRBV3-1
CDR3: ATKGAGGRETQY

J: TRBJ2-7
V: TRBV6-1
CDR3: ATSTDHYEQY

J: TRBJ2-2
V: TRBV7-9
CDR3: ASSSGSHRYSGELF

J: TRBJ2-5
V: TRBV7-6
CDR3: ASSFSRPETQY

J: TRBJ2-2
V: TRBV27
CDR3: ASTPSGVITGELF

J: TRBJ2-7
V: TRBV7-9
CDR3: ASSQWAYEQY

J: TRBJ1-1
V: TRBV20-1
CDR3: SARVGVYTEAF

J: TRBJ1-5
V: TRBV2
CDR3: ASSESDYSNQPQH